The 5 T cell receptor beta chains listed next were all sequenced from one sample in a study of T cells in Graves' hyperthyroidism and ophthalmopathy. Amplification targeted TCR beta CDR3 regions from RNA transcripts. A first-round RT-PCR of the TCR CDR3 used the HTBI primer set. TCRdb processed the multiplex PCR reads anew with MiXCR; each CDR3 protein has one entry. The sample records 650,000 to 750,000 distinct CDR3 sequences, approximately 15% being singletons. Specimen: blood. These receptors were obtained from a woman aged 18-30 years with Graves' hyperthyroidism.

Many counts were recorded for this clonotype. The chain has TRBV6-1 and TRBJ2-2, with 7 nucleotides matching TRBD2. The length of the CDR3 is 18 residues. Per germline, CDR1 MNHNS and CDR2 SASEGT. Trimming took 4 bases from V and 2 from J; bases not matched to a gene: 13. The chain's CDR3 is CASSVLKREIANTGELFF. In DNA form, the CDR3 reads TGTGCCAGCAGTGTACTGAAGCGGGAAATAGCTAACACCGGGGAGCTGTTTTTT.

The chain has TRBV6-1 and TRBJ2-5; D perhaps matches TRBD2 (7 bases). V dropped 6 bases and J dropped 3 bases, with 17 bases sitting between them. Germline V lookup: CDR1 MNHNS, CDR2 SASEGT. The CDR3 is 15 amino acids. The CDR3 loop is CASRSMGGGKETQYF. Written as DNA, the CDR3 is TGTGCCAGCAGATCTATGGGGGGGGGCAAAGAGACCCAGTACTTC.

This clonotype was found many times. The chain uses TRBV7-2 and TRBJ2-7, with D perhaps given as TRBD1 or TRBD2 (5 bases each). The CDR3 runs 14 residues. V was clipped by 4 bases and J by 5 bases, with 15 bases between them. The germline gives CDR1 SGHTA, CDR2 FQGNSA. For the CDR3, the DNA is TGTGCCAGCAGCTCCTCCTCGGGGCCCCACGAGCAGTACTTC. The encoded protein is CASSSSSGPHEQYF. The full variable domain, with the rest looked up from reference TRBV7-2 and TRBJ2-7, is GAGVSQSPSNKVTEKGKDVELRCDPISGHTALYWYRQSLGQGLEFLIYFQGNSAPDKSGLPSDRFSAERTGGSVSTLTIQRTQQEDSAVYLCASSSSSGPHEQYFGPGTRLTVT.

This clonotype was found a few times. Compared with germline, one end of the junction differs, possibly owing to a read error. The chain links TRBV27 to TRBJ2-3, with 9 nucleotides matching TRBD1. CDR3 length equals 15 residues. Germline-derived CDR1 and CDR2 are MNHEY and SMNVEV (reference sequence). The CDR3 region is CAGSSGQGWTDTQYF. The CDR3 coding sequence is TGTGCCGGCAGCTCCGGACAGGGGTGGACAGATACGCAGTATTTT.

This clonotype has at least ten counts. V and J are TRBV27 and TRBJ2-1, with 9 bases fitting TRBD2. CDR3 size: 16 residues. Germline V gives CDR1 MNHEY, CDR2 SMNVEV (reference sequence). V was clipped by 5 bases and J by 8 bases; unmatched bases: 13. The DNA for the CDR3 is TGTGCCAGCAGTGCGGCGCCTAGCGGGATGTGGTATGAGCAGTTCTTC. Its protein is CASSAAPSGMWYEQFF.